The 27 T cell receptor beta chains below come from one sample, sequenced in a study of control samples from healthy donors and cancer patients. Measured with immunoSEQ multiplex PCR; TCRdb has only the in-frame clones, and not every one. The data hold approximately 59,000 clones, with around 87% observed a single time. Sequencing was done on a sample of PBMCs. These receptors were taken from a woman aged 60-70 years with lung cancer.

The CDR3 is CASSHGDTEAFF. CDR3 in DNA: TGTGCCAGCAGCCACGGGGACACTGAAGCTTTCTTT. This chain joins TRBV3-1 (or the pseudogene TRBV3-2) and TRBJ1-1; D is unclear. From germline, CDR1 is LGHDT and CDR2 YNNKEL (reference sequence). Trimming took 3 bases from V and 3 from J, leaving 5 bases between them. This CDR3 contains 12 residues.

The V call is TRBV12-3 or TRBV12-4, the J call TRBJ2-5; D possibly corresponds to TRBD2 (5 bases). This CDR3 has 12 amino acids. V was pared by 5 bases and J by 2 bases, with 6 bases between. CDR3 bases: TGTGCCAGCAGTCGGGGACAAGAGACCCAGTACTTC. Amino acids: CASSRGQETQYF.

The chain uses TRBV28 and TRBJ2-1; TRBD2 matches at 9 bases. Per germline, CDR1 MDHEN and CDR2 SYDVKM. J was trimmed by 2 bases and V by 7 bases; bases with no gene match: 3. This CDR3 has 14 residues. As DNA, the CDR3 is TGTGCCAGCACGCGGGGGGGCCCCTACAATGAGCAGTTCTTC. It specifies CASTRGGPYNEQFF.

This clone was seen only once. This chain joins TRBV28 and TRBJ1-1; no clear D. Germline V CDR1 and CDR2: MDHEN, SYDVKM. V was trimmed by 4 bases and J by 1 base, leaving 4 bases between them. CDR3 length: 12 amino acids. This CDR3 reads CASSWGNTEAFF. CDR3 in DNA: TGTGCCAGCAGTTGGGGGAACACTGAAGCTTTCTTT.

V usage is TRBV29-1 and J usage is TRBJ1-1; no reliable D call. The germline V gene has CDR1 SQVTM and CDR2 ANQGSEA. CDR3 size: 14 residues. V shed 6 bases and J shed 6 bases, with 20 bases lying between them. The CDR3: CSVVVLQYYSEAFF. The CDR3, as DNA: TGCAGCGTAGTAGTCTTGCAGTACTATTCTGAAGCTTTCTTT.

The CDR3 loop reads CASSVEGGSYNEQFF. In nucleotides, the CDR3 is TGCGCCAGCAGCGTCGAGGGAGGGTCCTACAATGAGCAGTTCTTC. The V call is TRBV5-1, the J call TRBJ2-7, with 7 positions matching TRBD2. The DNA end is more similar to TRBJ2-1, so the J call may be wrong. The CDR3 is made up of 15 amino acids. Germline V lookup: CDR1 SGHRS, CDR2 YFSETQ.

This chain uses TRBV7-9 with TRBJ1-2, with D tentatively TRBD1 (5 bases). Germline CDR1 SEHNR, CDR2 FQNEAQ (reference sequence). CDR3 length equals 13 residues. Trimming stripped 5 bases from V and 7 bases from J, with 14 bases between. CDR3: CASSLYGGGGYTF. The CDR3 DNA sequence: TGTGCCAGCAGCCTTTATGGTGGGGGTGGCTACACCTTC.

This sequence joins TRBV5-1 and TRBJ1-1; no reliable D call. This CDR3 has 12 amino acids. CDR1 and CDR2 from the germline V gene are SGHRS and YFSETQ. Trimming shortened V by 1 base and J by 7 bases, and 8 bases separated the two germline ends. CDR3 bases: TGCGCCAGCAGCTTGCGGGCGGGTGAAGCTTTCTTT. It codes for CASSLRAGEAFF.

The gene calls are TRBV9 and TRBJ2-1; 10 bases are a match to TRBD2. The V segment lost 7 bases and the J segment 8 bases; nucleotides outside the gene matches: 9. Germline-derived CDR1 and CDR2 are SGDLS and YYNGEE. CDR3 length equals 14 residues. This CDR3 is CASGAGGPLDEQFF. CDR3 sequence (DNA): TGTGCCAGCGGAGCGGGGGGGCCTCTCGATGAGCAGTTCTTC.

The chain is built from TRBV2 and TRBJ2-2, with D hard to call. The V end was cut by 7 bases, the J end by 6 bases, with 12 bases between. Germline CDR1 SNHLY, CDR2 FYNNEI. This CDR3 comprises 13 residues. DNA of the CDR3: TGTGCCAGCATGAATCCAACGGCCGGGGAGCTGTTTTTT. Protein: CASMNPTAGELFF.

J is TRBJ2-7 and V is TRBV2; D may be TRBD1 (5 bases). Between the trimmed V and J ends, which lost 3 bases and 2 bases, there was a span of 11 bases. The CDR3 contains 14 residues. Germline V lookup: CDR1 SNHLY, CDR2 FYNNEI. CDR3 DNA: TGTGCCAGCAGTGAGAACCCAGGGACCTACGAGCAGTACTTC. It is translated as CASSENPGTYEQYF.

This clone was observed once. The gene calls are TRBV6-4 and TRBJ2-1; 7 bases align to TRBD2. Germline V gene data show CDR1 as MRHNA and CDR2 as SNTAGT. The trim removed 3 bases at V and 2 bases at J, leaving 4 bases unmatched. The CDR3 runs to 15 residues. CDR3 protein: CASSEQRGAYNEQFF. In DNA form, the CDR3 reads TGTGCCAGCAGTGAACAGCGGGGAGCCTACAATGAGCAGTTCTTC.

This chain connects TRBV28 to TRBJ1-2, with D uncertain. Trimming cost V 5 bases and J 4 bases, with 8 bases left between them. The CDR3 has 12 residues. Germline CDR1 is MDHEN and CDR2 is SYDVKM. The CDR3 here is CASSLQAYGYTF. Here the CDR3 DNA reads TGTGCCAGCAGTCTGCAGGCCTATGGCTACACCTTC.

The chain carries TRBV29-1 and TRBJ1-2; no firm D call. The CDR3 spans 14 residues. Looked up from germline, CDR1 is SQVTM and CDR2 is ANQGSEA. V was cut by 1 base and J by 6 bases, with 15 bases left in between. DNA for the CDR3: TGCAGCGTTGAAGTAAGAGGCGGGCCTGATGGCTACACCTTC. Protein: CSVEVRGGPDGYTF.

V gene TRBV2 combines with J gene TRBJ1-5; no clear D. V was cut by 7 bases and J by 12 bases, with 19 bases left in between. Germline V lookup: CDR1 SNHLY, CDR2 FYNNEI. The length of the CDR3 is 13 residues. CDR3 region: CASTDGPERNQHF. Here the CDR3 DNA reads TGTGCCAGCACAGACGGCCCAGAGAGAAACCAGCATTTT.

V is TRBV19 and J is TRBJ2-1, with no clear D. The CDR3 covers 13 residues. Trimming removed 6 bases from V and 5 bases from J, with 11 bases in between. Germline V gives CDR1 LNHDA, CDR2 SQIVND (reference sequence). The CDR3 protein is CASSNRVNNEQFF. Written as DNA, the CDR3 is TGTGCCAGTAGCAACCGGGTTAACAATGAGCAGTTCTTC.

The CDR3 nucleotides are TGTGCCAGCAGTGAACTACAGGGCACAGATACGCAGTATTTT. Protein: CASSELQGTDTQYF. This chain joins TRBV2 and TRBJ2-3, with a weak D call TRBD1 (5 bases). Germline V gene data show CDR1 as SNHLY and CDR2 as FYNNEI. The CDR3 totals 14 residues. The V gene lost 2 bases and the J gene lost 1 base, with 7 bases spanning the gap.

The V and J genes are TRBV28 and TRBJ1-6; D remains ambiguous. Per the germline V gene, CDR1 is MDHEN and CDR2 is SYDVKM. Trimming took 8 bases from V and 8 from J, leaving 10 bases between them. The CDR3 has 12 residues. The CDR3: CASGLRDSPLHF. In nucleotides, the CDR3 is TGTGCCAGCGGCCTGAGGGATTCACCCCTCCACTTT.

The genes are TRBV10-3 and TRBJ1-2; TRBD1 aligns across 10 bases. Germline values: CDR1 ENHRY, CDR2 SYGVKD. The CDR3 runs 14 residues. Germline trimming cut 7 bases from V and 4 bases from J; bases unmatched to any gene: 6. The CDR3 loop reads CAITPRTGGYGYTF. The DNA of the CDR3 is TGTGCCATCACCCCCAGGACAGGGGGCTATGGCTACACCTTC.

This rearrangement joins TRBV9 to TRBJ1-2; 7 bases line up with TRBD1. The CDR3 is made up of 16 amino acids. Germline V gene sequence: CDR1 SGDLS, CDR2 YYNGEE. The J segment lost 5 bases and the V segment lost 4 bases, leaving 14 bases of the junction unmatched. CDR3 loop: CASSTRGQQTGYGYTF. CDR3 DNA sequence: TGTGCCAGCAGCACGAGGGGACAGCAGACTGGATATGGCTACACCTTC. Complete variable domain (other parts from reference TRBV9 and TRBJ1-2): DSGVTQTPKHLITATGQRVTLRCSPRSGDLSVYWYQQSLDQGLQFLIQYYNGEERAKGNILERFSAQQFPDLHSELNLSSLELGDSALYFCASSTRGQQTGYGYTFGSGTRLTVV.

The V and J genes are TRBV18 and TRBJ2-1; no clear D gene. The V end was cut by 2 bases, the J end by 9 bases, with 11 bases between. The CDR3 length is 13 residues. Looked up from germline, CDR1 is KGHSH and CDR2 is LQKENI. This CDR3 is CASSPVINSEQFF. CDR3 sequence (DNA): TGTGCCAGCTCACCAGTGATCAATAGTGAGCAGTTCTTC.

The CDR3: CASRRLVTDTQYF. In DNA, the CDR3 is TGTGCCAGCAGACGACTAGTGACAGATACGCAGTATTTT. The chain uses TRBV28 and TRBJ2-3; perhaps TRBD2 as D (6 bases). The V end lost 6 bases, the J end lost 3 bases, and 10 bases lay between the germline ends. The CDR3 spans 13 residues. Germline assignment: CDR1 MDHEN and CDR2 SYDVKM.

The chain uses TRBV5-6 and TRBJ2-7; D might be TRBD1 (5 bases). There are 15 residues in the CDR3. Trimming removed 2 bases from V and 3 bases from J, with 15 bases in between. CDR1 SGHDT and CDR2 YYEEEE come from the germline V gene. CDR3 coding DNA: TGTGCCAGCAGCTTAGGGGCAGCTCCCCTCTACGAGCAGTACTTC. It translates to CASSLGAAPLYEQYF.

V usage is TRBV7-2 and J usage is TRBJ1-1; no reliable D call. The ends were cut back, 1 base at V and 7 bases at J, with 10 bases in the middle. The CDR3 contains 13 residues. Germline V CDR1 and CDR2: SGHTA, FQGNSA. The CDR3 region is CASSLGHQVEAFF. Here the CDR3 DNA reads TGTGCCAGCAGCTTAGGACATCAGGTTGAAGCTTTCTTT.

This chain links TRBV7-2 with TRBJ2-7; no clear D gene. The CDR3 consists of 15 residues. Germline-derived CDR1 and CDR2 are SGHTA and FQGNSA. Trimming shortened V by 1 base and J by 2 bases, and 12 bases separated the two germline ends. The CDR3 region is CASSLGSVGPYEQYF. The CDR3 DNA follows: TGTGCCAGCAGCTTAGGGTCGGTAGGGCCCTACGAGCAGTACTTC.

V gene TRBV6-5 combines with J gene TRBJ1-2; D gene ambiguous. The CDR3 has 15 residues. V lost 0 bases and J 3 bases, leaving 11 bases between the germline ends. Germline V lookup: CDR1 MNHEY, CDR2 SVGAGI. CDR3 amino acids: CASSYSKRSDYGYTF. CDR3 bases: TGTGCCAGCAGTTACTCGAAAAGGTCGGACTATGGCTACACCTTC.

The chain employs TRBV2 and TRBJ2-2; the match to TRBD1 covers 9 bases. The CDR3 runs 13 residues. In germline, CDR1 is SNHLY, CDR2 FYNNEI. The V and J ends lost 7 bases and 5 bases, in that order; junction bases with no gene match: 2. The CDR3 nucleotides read TGTGCCAGCACTGGGACAGGGACCGGGGAGCTGTTTTTT. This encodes CASTGTGTGELFF.